This is a list of T cell receptor beta chains from one sample in a study of cytomegalovirus exposure and HLA in healthy donors. Assay used: immunoSEQ multiplex PCR; TCRdb lists only in-frame clones, some missing. The table records under 200,000 clones, about three quarters of them present only once. The sequenced sample consisted of PBMCs. These receptors came from a woman aged 40 to 50 in good health and CMV-seropositive. Each CDR3 is given with its conserved first and last residue.

V,J,CDR3
TRBV27,TRBJ2-1,CASSLSITEQGAPYNEQFF
TRBV9,TRBJ2-5,CASSRKNSGGQETQYF
TRBV7-8,TRBJ2-7,CASSLGGAGGIYEQYF
TRBV5-4,TRBJ2-5,CASSLGVAGGQETQYF
TRBV7-2,TRBJ2-2,CASSFGQGDGELFF
TRBV6-4,TRBJ2-1,CASSAQQGNEQFF
TRBV25-1,TRBJ1-6,CASAGKPYNSPLHF
TRBV6-6,TRBJ2-7,CASSPESTGGKGEQYF
TRBV15,TRBJ2-1,CATSRDFTGGAFEQFF
TRBV28,TRBJ1-1,CASTGQGAPTEAFF
TRBV6-5,TRBJ2-7,CASSYSSGEQYF
TRBV7-2,TRBJ1-1,CASSLVGVRDTQTEAFF
TRBV6-5,TRBJ2-4,CASKGENIQYF
TRBV27,TRBJ1-2,CASSLWGGYSGYTF
TRBV6-4,TRBJ2-7,CASSRGLAGGAYEQYF
TRBV14,TRBJ1-2,CASSQDSRTGDYHGYTF
TRBV4-1,TRBJ1-4,CASSQDGTGSEKLFF
TRBV6-1,TRBJ1-1,CASSDTTVNTEAFF
TRBV4-3,TRBJ1-2,CASSQDRGYNYGYTF
TRBV6-1,TRBJ2-1,CASSEWGVDKFF
TRBV7-2,TRBJ1-1,CASSLALAWDRATEAFF
TRBV5-1,TRBJ2-7,CASSSYSRTLPEQYF
TRBV5-4,TRBJ1-5,CASSTEGGRPQHF
TRBV5-6,TRBJ1-2,CASSLDRNYGYTF
TRBV4-2,TRBJ2-2,CASSQEGSGTDITGELFF
TRBV6-1,TRBJ1-5,CASSEAKTGGRSNQPQHF
TRBV28,TRBJ1-5,CASRDAGPDNQPQHF
TRBV7-2,TRBJ2-1,CASSPGLAVTNEQFF
TRBV7-9,TRBJ1-5,CASSSGTGFNQPQHF
TRBV30,TRBJ2-5,CAWRTTGLQETQYF
TRBV9,TRBJ2-7,CASSPWAGGDEQYF
TRBV6-5,TRBJ2-1,CASRLAWSAYNEQFF
TRBV30,TRBJ1-2,CAWSKQGGNGYTF
TRBV15,TRBJ2-7,CATSAGGPPNEQYF
TRBV4-1,TRBJ1-5,CASSQDTGPYSNQPQHF
TRBV7-9,TRBJ2-5,CASSLNSQETQYF
TRBV5-1,TRBJ2-7,CASSLSASGGAQSYEQYF
TRBV11-2,TRBJ1-1,CASSSLESRTQAFF
TRBV5-1,TRBJ2-7,CASSFGPSSYEQYF
TRBV18,TRBJ1-1,CASSQGARTEAFF
TRBV6-5,TRBJ1-2,CASSYSTGGHGYGYTF
TRBV7-2,TRBJ1-5,CASSSGQPYQPQHF
TRBV6-5,TRBJ1-1,CASSYEGNTEAFF
TRBV5-1,TRBJ1-2,CASSLAGRVNGYTF
TRBV6-1,TRBJ2-5,CASSVRGGREETQYF
TRBV28,TRBJ2-7,CASSLAGYEQYF
TRBV11-2,TRBJ1-2,CASSSGRGVGYTF
TRBV11-2,TRBJ1-1,CASSFFQNTEAFF